One and the same sample provided the 17 T cell receptor beta chains below, sequenced in a study of regulatory T cells in long-lasting Graves disease. TCR beta libraries were built with iRepertoire HTBI primers and Arm-PCR of CDR3 regions. TCRdb reprocessed the multiplex PCR reads with MiXCR, giving one entry per CDR3 protein. Among a few hundred thousand distinct CDR3 sequences listed, 20% to 25% were seen once. The sample's time point: persistent/refractory GD, antithyroid drugs over 5 years with positive TRAb. Generation of the TCR library employed RNA extracted from PBMCs. The material sequenced was peripheral blood mononuclear cells (PBMCs), taken when the disease was refractory, from a patient treated with antithyroid drugs. Receptors were obtained from a female donor with Graves disease.

This clonotype turned up a few times. The genes are TRBV5-1 and TRBJ2-2; tentative D call: TRBD2 (5 bases). The CDR3 runs 14 residues. The V gene's germline CDR1 is SGHRS and CDR2 YFSETQ. Trimming shortened V by 4 bases and J by 7 bases, and 14 bases separated the two germline ends. CDR3 protein: CASSMTPEGGELFF. DNA of the CDR3: TGCGCCAGCAGCATGACACCTGAGGGCGGGGAGCTGTTTTTT. The complete variable domain, with remaining parts taken from reference TRBV5-1 and TRBJ2-2, reads KAGVTQTPRYLIKTRGQQVTLSCSPISGHRSVSWYQQTPGQGLQFLFEYFSETQRNKGNFPGRFSGRQFSNSRSEMNVSTLELGDSALYLCASSMTPEGGELFFGEGSRLTVL.

The rearrangement joins TRBV30 to TRBJ1-5; possible D gene TRBD1, 5 bases. CDR1 is GTSNPN, CDR2 SVGIG, per germline (reference sequence). V lost 0 bases and J 2 bases, leaving 11 bases between the germline ends. This CDR3 has 15 amino acids. CDR3 sequence: CAWSVRGRGNQPQHF. The CDR3 nucleotides read TGTGCCTGGAGTGTAAGGGGCAGAGGCAATCAGCCCCAGCATTTT.

This clonotype has only a few counts. A single base separates this from a much larger clone, so it may be a read error. J is TRBJ2-5 and V is TRBV12-3 or TRBV12-4; 11 bases align to TRBD2. CDR3 length equals 17 residues. CDR3 loop: CTSSFVGGTSGQETQYF. CDR3 in DNA: TGTACCAGCAGTTTTGTAGGCGGGACTAGCGGACAAGAGACCCAGTACTTC.

This clonotype has only a few counts. V usage is TRBV2 and J usage is TRBJ2-1, with 7 bases aligning to TRBD2. Per germline, CDR1 SNHLY and CDR2 FYNNEI. Trimming removed 2 bases from V and 6 bases from J; junction bases left unmatched: 4. This CDR3 is built from 14 residues. CDR3 residues: CASSEIGTINEQFF. For the CDR3, the DNA is TGTGCCAGCAGTGAAATAGGGACTATCAATGAGCAGTTCTTC.

This clonotype has ten or more counts. The V gene is TRBV28, the J gene TRBJ1-4; 9 bases map to TRBD1. Trimming removed 7 bases from V and 5 bases from J; junction bases left unmatched: 5. The germline V gene encodes CDR1 MDHEN and CDR2 SYDVKM. The CDR3 covers 14 residues. The CDR3 coding sequence is TGTGCCAGCAATCCCGGGACAGGGAATGAAAAACTGTTTTTT. Translated, it gives CASNPGTGNEKLFF.

There are many counts of this clonotype. The rearrangement joins TRBV2 to TRBJ2-2; 9 nucleotides line up with TRBD1. The V segment lost 7 bases and the J segment 4 bases; nucleotides outside the gene matches: 10. CDR1 is SNHLY and CDR2 is FYNNEI in the germline V gene. This CDR3 is built from 16 residues. CDR3 sequence (DNA): TGTGCCAGCACAAGGGCGGGACAGGGTCCCACCGGGGAGCTGTTTTTT. Translating it yields CASTRAGQGPTGELFF.

The chain carries TRBV3-1 and TRBJ1-1; D perhaps matches TRBD1 (6 bases). This CDR3 is 12 amino acids long. V was pared by 1 base and J by 7 bases, with 7 bases between. Germline V gene sequence: CDR1 LGHDT, CDR2 YNNKEL (reference sequence). CDR3 loop: CASSQGRGEAFF. CDR3 DNA: TGTGCCAGCAGCCAAGGCAGGGGTGAAGCTTTCTTT. The variable domain in full, completed from reference TRBV3-1 and TRBJ1-1, reads DTAVSQTPKYLVTQMGNDKSIKCEQNLGHDTMYWYKQDSKKFLKIMFSYNNKELIINETVPNRFSPKSPDKAHLNLHINSLELGDSAVYFCASSQGRGEAFFGQGTRLTVV.

This clonotype has a count of ten or more. The gene calls are TRBV27 and TRBJ1-1; unclear D gene. The CDR3 contains 12 residues. CDR1 and CDR2 from the germline V gene are MNHEY and SMNVEV (reference sequence). V lost 2 bases and J lost 5, with 6 bases in between. CDR3 protein: CASSLPGTEAFF. As DNA, the CDR3 is TGTGCCAGCAGTTTACCCGGGACTGAAGCTTTCTTT.

In its sample, this clonotype was seen many times. In DNA form, the CDR3 reads TGTGCCAGCAGTTTCGCCGGACCCTACGAGCAGTACTTC. Its protein product is CASSFAGPYEQYF. The V gene is TRBV28, the J gene TRBJ2-7; D uncertain. Trimming stripped 3 bases from V and 2 bases from J, with 8 bases between. Germline assignment: CDR1 MDHEN and CDR2 SYDVKM. The CDR3 extends over 13 amino acids.

This clonotype was observed a handful of times. This sequence joins TRBV6-1 and TRBJ2-7; a possible D gene is TRBD2 (6 bases). The CDR3 consists of 14 residues. V was trimmed by 4 bases and J by 1 base, leaving 11 bases between them. Germline V gene sequence: CDR1 MNHNS, CDR2 SASEGT. CDR3 in DNA: TGTGCCAGCAGTGGGGCAGGGACTTCCTACGAGCAGTACTTC. It is translated as CASSGAGTSYEQYF.

To note about this clonotype: An end of the junction does not agree with germline; a read error may underlie this. This rearrangement joins TRBV2 to TRBJ2-5; D is ambiguous. The DNA end is more similar to TRBJ2-1, so the J call may be wrong. Per the germline V gene, CDR1 is SNHLY and CDR2 is FYNNEI. This CDR3 comprises 11 residues. CDR3 in DNA: TGTGCCCGCAGTTACGACAATGAGCAGTTCTTC. As protein: CARSYDNEQFF.

In nucleotides, the CDR3 is TGTGCCTGGAGTTATCCGAAAAACCCACGGACGGACCAGTTAACTAACTATGGCTACACCTTC. Protein sequence: CAWSYPKNPRTDQLTNYGYTF. V is TRBV30 and J is TRBJ1-2; no reliable D call. The CDR3 length is 21 residues. CDR1 and CDR2 from the germline V gene are GTSNPN and SVGIG (reference sequence). V lost 2 bases and J 0 bases, leaving 31 bases between the germline ends.

This sequence joins TRBV19 and TRBJ2-1; no clear D gene. The V end was cut by 3 bases, the J end by 7 bases, with 10 bases between. This CDR3 region has 13 residues. Germline CDR1 is LNHDA and CDR2 is SQIVND (reference sequence). In nucleotides, the CDR3 is TGTGCCAGTAGTATCCGGGCCGTAAATGAGCAGTTCTTC. Its translation: CASSIRAVNEQFF.

This rearrangement joins TRBV29-1 to TRBJ1-3; D possibly corresponds to TRBD1 (6 bases). The germline V gene encodes CDR1 SQVTM and CDR2 ANQGSEA. With 7 bases removed from V and 5 bases from J, the gap between germline ends came to 15 bases. CDR3 length: 13 amino acids. The CDR3 DNA reads TGCAGCGCCCTATCAGGGGTTCGAAACACCATATATTTT. Its translation is CSALSGVRNTIYF.

In its sample, this clonotype was seen a few times. The CDR3 DNA is TGTGCCAGCAGCCCGGGGGCTTTCGGGTCCCCCTACGAGCAGTACTTC. The encoded protein is CASSPGAFGSPYEQYF. This chain connects TRBV27 to TRBJ2-7, with D perhaps assigned TRBD1 or TRBD2 (6 bases each). Trimming removed 6 bases at V and 2 bases at J, with 20 bases between. The germline V gene has CDR1 MNHEY and CDR2 SMNVEV (reference sequence). The CDR3 runs to 16 residues.

This clonotype has only a few counts. Germline is not matched at one junction end, which may reflect a read error. The chain employs TRBV6-1 and TRBJ2-7, with TRBD1 matching over 12 bases. This CDR3 has 13 amino acids. The germline V gene has CDR1 MNHNS and CDR2 SASEGT. CDR3 in DNA: TGTGCCAGCAGAGAAGGGACAGGGGGCGACCAGTACTTC. It translates to CASREGTGGDQYF.

In its sample, this clonotype was seen a few times. This chain links TRBV6-5 with TRBJ1-1; D not certain. The CDR3 loop spans 15 amino acids. Germline CDR1 and CDR2: MNHEY and SVGAGI. The ends were cut back, 2 bases at V and 1 base at J, with 11 bases in the middle. As DNA, the CDR3 is TGTGCCAGCAGTTACACCAACCGAGGGAACACTGAAGCTTTCTTT. This translates into CASSYTNRGNTEAFF.